This T cell receptor (beta chain) was obtained from a study of blood T cell repertoires in COVID-19. Study-level information: Collection of acute and convalescent COVID-19 samples took place in the United States, Italy and Spain. T cells, B-cell-depleted T cells, or PBMCs supplied cDNA or gDNA.

Authors' analysis steps: Estimates of nucleated cell counts were drawn from the amplification of reference gene primers. Repertoires were generated with immunoSEQ multiplex PCR, while TCRdb's copy carries only in-frame clones and drops some. V and J calls plus clone size are reproduced from that table; the DNA served to infer D and trimming. The sample yields some 31,000 clones, 92% seen once. CDR3 length: 15 amino acids. Germline V gene lookup returns CDR1 MRHNA and CDR2 SNTAGT. Trimming took off 5 bases at V and 3 bases at J, with 13 bases between the two ends. This sequence joins TRBV6-4 and TRBJ2-2; perhaps TRBD2 as D (6 bases). This sequence originates from a man aged 45-65 years with active COVID-19. What was sequenced was peripheral blood. The CDR3 nucleotides are TGTGCCAGCAGTCTCACGGGAGACCACACCGGGGAGCTGTTTTTT. This encodes CASSLTGDHTGELFF.